Sequencing of this TCR beta chain was carried out in a study of cytomegalovirus exposure and HLA in healthy donors. The CDR3 spans 16 residues. Trimming at V came to 4 bases and at J to 7 bases, leaving 10 bases not matched to a gene. CDR1 is MNHNS and CDR2 is SASEGT in the germline V gene. PCR involved 60 Vbeta and 13 Jbeta primers. Produced via immunoSEQ multiplex PCR; TCRdb's table is partial and in-frame only. The sample table includes 160,000 or so clones. The sample taken for sequencing was PBMCs. V is TRBV6-1 and J is TRBJ2-1; 10 bases align to TRBD2. The source of this sequence is a man aged 30-40 years in good health and CMV-seronegative. In nucleotides, the CDR3 is TGTGCCAGCAGTGGTTCCCCTAGCGGGAGCCAAAATGAGCAGTTCTTC. This translates into CASSGSPSGSQNEQFF.